The 23 T cell receptor beta chains below were found in one sample sequenced in a study of graft-versus-host responses after intestinal transplantation. Repertoires were generated with immunoSEQ multiplex PCR, while TCRdb's copy carries only in-frame clones and drops some. The top ten clones hold over 2.5% of a sample with over 100,000 clones, 85% to 95% of them seen once. For these receptors, no antigen is known. The sequenced sample was unstimulated CD8+ T cells sorted from spleen or lymph node cells, obtained before intestinal transplant. All receptors derive from a human donor who received an intestinal transplant.

This clone appeared once. The J gene is TRBJ2-3, the V gene TRBV27; TRBD2 matches at 14 bases. This CDR3 spans 17 amino acids. CDR1 and CDR2 from the germline V gene are MNHEY and SMNVEV (reference sequence). The J segment lost 5 bases and the V segment lost 6 bases, leaving 10 bases of the junction unmatched. The CDR3 sequence is CASRGLAGEVWGDTQYF. In nucleotides, the CDR3 is TGTGCCAGCAGGGGACTAGCGGGAGAAGTTTGGGGAGATACGCAGTATTTT.

This clone was seen a single time. This sequence joins TRBV5-1 and TRBJ2-7, with 8 bases lining up with TRBD2. Germline trimming cut 6 bases from V and 0 bases from J; bases unmatched to any gene: 8. Germline V lookup: CDR1 SGHRS, CDR2 YFSETQ. CDR3 size: 15 residues. Here the CDR3 DNA reads TGCGCCAGCAAGCCCTCCGCGGGAGGCTCCTACGAGCAGTACTTC. This translates into CASKPSAGGSYEQYF.

The chain carries TRBV4-1 and TRBJ1-1; unclear D gene. The V gene's germline CDR1 is MGHRA and CDR2 YSYEKL. Trimming took 1 base from V and 7 from J, leaving 10 bases between them. The CDR3 loop spans 13 amino acids. CDR3 region: CASSQVGRIEAFF. The CDR3 DNA follows: TGCGCCAGCAGCCAAGTTGGCAGGATTGAAGCTTTCTTT.

The chain uses TRBV30 and TRBJ2-1, with 7 bases that match TRBD2. Germline V gene lookup returns CDR1 GTSNPN and CDR2 SVGIG (reference sequence). V shed 2 bases and J 4 bases; nucleotides not matched to a gene: 14. This CDR3 spans 17 amino acids. The CDR3 reads CAWSLGGREDWYNEQFF. CDR3 nucleotide sequence: TGTGCCTGGAGTCTAGGAGGTCGGGAGGATTGGTACAATGAGCAGTTCTTC.

This chain uses TRBV29-1 with TRBJ2-1, with 10 positions matching TRBD1. CDR3 length: 15 residues. Germline CDR1 SQVTM, CDR2 ANQGSEA. V gave up 6 bases and J gave up 4 bases; unmatched junction bases: 9. The CDR3 spells CSVIKGQGPYNEQFF. The CDR3 nucleotides are TGCAGCGTGATTAAGGGACAGGGGCCGTACAATGAGCAGTTCTTC.

This sequence joins TRBV4-1 and TRBJ2-1; weak D call: TRBD2 (5 bases). Germline loops: CDR1 MGHRA, CDR2 YSYEKL. The V and J ends lost 5 bases and 0 bases respectively, with 11 bases between them. The CDR3 loop spans 15 amino acids. Here the CDR3 reads CASSISGDSYNEQFF. In nucleotides, the CDR3 is TGCGCCAGCAGCATAAGCGGAGACTCCTACAATGAGCAGTTCTTC.

The CDR3 DNA is TGTGCCAGCAGTGAAGCGCTTACAATCTCCTACGAGCAGTACTTC. It yields the protein CASSEALTISYEQYF. V gene TRBV6-1 combines with J gene TRBJ2-7; D remains unclear. Trimming removed 0 bases at V and 0 bases at J, with 9 bases between. The CDR3 spans 15 residues. The germline gives CDR1 MNHNS, CDR2 SASEGT.

The chain recombines TRBV9 with TRBJ2-1; 11 bases line up with TRBD1. V shed 0 bases and J 7 bases; nucleotides not matched to a gene: 6. The CDR3 sequence is 16 residues long. The germline V gene encodes CDR1 SGDLS and CDR2 YYNGEE. CDR3 in DNA: TGTGCCAGCAGCGTAGCAAAAGGGACAGGGGGAAATGAGCAGTTCTTC. It translates to CASSVAKGTGGNEQFF.

This clone was seen just once. The chain employs TRBV2 and TRBJ2-1; tentative D call: TRBD2 (5 bases). Germline V gene data show CDR1 as SNHLY and CDR2 as FYNNEI. The CDR3 totals 17 residues. The V gene lost 1 base and the J gene lost 0 bases, with 13 bases spanning the gap. For the CDR3, the DNA is TGTGCCAGCAGTGAAGAGGGCGACTACCACTCCTACAATGAGCAGTTCTTC. Amino acids: CASSEEGDYHSYNEQFF. Filled out from reference TRBV2 and TRBJ2-1, the complete variable domain reads EPEVTQTPSHQVTQMGQEVILRCVPISNHLYFYWYRQILGQKVEFLVSFYNNEISEKSEIFDDQFSVERPDGSNFTLKIRSTKLEDSAMYFCASSEEGDYHSYNEQFFGPGTRLTVL.

The chain carries TRBV4-2 and TRBJ2-7, with 9 bases fitting TRBD1. The CDR3 spans 16 residues. Germline loops: CDR1 LGHNA, CDR2 YNFKEQ. V was pared by 3 bases and J by 1 base, with 7 bases of the junction left unmatched. DNA for the CDR3: TGTGCCAGCAGCCAGGGGACCGGGACAGGGTCCTACGAGCAGTACTTC. This translates into CASSQGTGTGSYEQYF.

This clone came up once. V usage is TRBV7-3 and J usage is TRBJ2-2; D is undetermined. CDR3 length equals 12 residues. Germline CDR1 SGHTA, CDR2 FQGTGA. V was pared by 4 bases and J by 5 bases, with 5 bases between. This CDR3 is CASSSWTGELFF. CDR3 DNA: TGTGCCAGCAGCTCCTGGACCGGGGAGCTGTTTTTT.

The genes are TRBV28 and TRBJ2-3; 16 bases match TRBD2. V lost 5 bases and J lost 2; bases outside the gene matches: 7. The CDR3 has 18 residues. The germline V gene has CDR1 MDHEN and CDR2 SYDVKM. The CDR3 DNA is TGTGCCAGCAGTCCCACGGGACTAGCGGGAGGGCACACAGATACGCAGTATTTT. Amino acid sequence: CASSPTGLAGGHTDTQYF.

V and J are TRBV6-5 and TRBJ1-1; perhaps TRBD1 as D (5 bases). The CDR3 spans 11 residues. CDR1 is MNHEY, CDR2 SVGAGI, per germline. Deletions cut 4 bases from V and 9 bases from J, with 9 bases between. CDR3 in amino acids: CASSSGSKAFF. The CDR3 DNA reads TGTGCCAGCAGTTCAGGGTCGAAAGCTTTCTTT.

The chain employs TRBV19 and TRBJ2-7, with 7 positions matching TRBD1. Germline CDR1 is LNHDA and CDR2 is SQIVND (reference sequence). Trimming cost V 5 bases and J 1 base; bases outside gene matches: 2. The length of the CDR3 is 13 residues. The CDR3 loop reads CASSSGQSYEQYF. The CDR3 DNA reads as TGTGCCAGTAGTTCGGGACAGTCCTACGAGCAGTACTTC.

The V and J genes are TRBV7-3 and TRBJ2-7; D gene unclear. CDR3 length equals 18 residues. Germline V gene data show CDR1 as SGHTA and CDR2 as FQGTGA. The V gene lost 4 bases and the J gene lost 3 bases, with 25 bases spanning the gap. The CDR3 loop is CASSSNPSGGPPLYEQYF. Here the CDR3 DNA reads TGTGCCAGCAGCTCCAACCCCTCAGGCGGCCCGCCCCTCTACGAGCAGTACTTC.

The V and J genes are TRBV7-8 and TRBJ2-7; D is perhaps TRBD1 or TRBD2 (5 bases each). The germline V gene has CDR1 SGHVS and CDR2 FQNEAQ. The CDR3 loop spans 14 amino acids. V was pared by 6 bases and J by 0 bases, with 12 bases between. The CDR3 DNA reads TGTGCCAGCAGTTTCCGGGACGCCTCCTACGAGCAGTACTTC. Protein product: CASSFRDASYEQYF.

V is TRBV4-3 and J is TRBJ2-1, with D perhaps TRBD1 (5 bases). V dropped 1 base and J dropped 7 bases, with 14 bases sitting between them. The CDR3 runs 15 residues. Germline V CDR1 and CDR2: LGHNA, YSLEER. CDR3 nucleotide sequence: TGCGCCAGCAGCCAAGTAGGGGTAGTATCAAATGAGCAGTTCTTC. This encodes CASSQVGVVSNEQFF.

The rearrangement uses TRBV6-5 and TRBJ2-7; weak D call: TRBD1 (5 bases). CDR3 length: 15 residues. Trimming shortened V by 6 bases and J by 2 bases, and 17 bases separated the two germline ends. Germline-derived CDR1 and CDR2 are MNHEY and SVGAGI. The CDR3, as DNA: TGTGCCAGCAGCCCCCACCTCCAGGGAACCTACGAGCAGTACTTC. As protein: CASSPHLQGTYEQYF.

This chain joins TRBV14 and TRBJ2-7, with 7 bases identical to TRBD1. The J segment lost 4 bases and the V segment lost 1 base, leaving 4 bases of the junction unmatched. The length of the CDR3 is 14 residues. Germline V gene lookup returns CDR1 SGHDN and CDR2 FVKESK. The CDR3 protein is CASSQVEGAYEQYF. CDR3 DNA: TGTGCCAGCAGCCAAGTTGAGGGGGCTTACGAGCAGTACTTC.

The genes are TRBV4-1 and TRBJ2-7; TRBD2 might be the D (5 bases). Germline V gives CDR1 MGHRA, CDR2 YSYEKL. V gave up 4 bases and J gave up 6 bases, with 10 bases separating them. The length of the CDR3 is 12 residues. DNA of the CDR3: TGCGCCAGCAGCCGCACTAGTAGCGAGCAGTACTTC. Translated, it gives CASSRTSSEQYF.

V usage is TRBV27 and J usage is TRBJ2-5, with 10 bases lining up with TRBD2. The CDR3 sequence is 15 residues long. V shed 5 bases, J shed 2 bases, and the junction held 5 bases outside the gene matches. Germline V CDR1 and CDR2: MNHEY, SMNVEV (reference sequence). The CDR3 loop reads CASSLGLADQETQYF. The CDR3 DNA is TGTGCCAGCAGTCTCGGACTAGCGGATCAAGAGACCCAGTACTTC.

This clone appeared a few times. The CDR3, as DNA: TGCGCCAGCAGCTTTACCGGGACAGCCTACAATGAGCAGTTCTTC. It yields the protein CASSFTGTAYNEQFF. This chain links TRBV5-1 with TRBJ2-1; 7 bases line up with TRBD1. After removal of 2 bases from V and 2 bases from J, the junction contained 4 bases not matched to a gene. Per the germline V gene, CDR1 is SGHRS and CDR2 is YFSETQ. CDR3 size: 15 residues.

Here the CDR3 reads CASSYSAGGNEQFF. CDR3 DNA: TGTGCCAGCAGTTACTCGGCAGGGGGTAATGAGCAGTTCTTC. The gene calls are TRBV6-5 and TRBJ2-1, with 7 bases fitting TRBD1. The germline V gene has CDR1 MNHEY and CDR2 SVGAGI. The CDR3 contains 14 residues. V lost 0 bases to trimming and J lost 7 bases; unmatched junction nucleotides: 3.